The next 27 T cell receptor beta chains were all read from a single sample in a study of radiotherapy plus CTLA-4 blockade in lung cancer. Profiled with immunoSEQ multiplex PCR; TCRdb holds only in-frame clones, not every one. The table includes about 99,000 clones, 88% detected once. The sequenced sample was peripheral blood, obtained from a patient treated with radiotherapy plus ipilimumab. The receptors were gathered from a human donor with non-small cell lung cancer that progressed on radiotherapy plus ipilimumab.

A few counts support this clone. The chain links TRBV19 to TRBJ1-1, with 7 bases lining up with TRBD1. The trim removed 3 bases at V and 4 bases at J, leaving 2 bases unmatched. The CDR3 loop spans 13 amino acids. In germline, CDR1 is LNHDA, CDR2 SQIVND (reference sequence). The CDR3 reads CASSIDRATEAFF. CDR3 coding DNA: TGTGCCAGTAGTATTGACAGGGCCACTGAAGCTTTCTTT.

V is TRBV11-2 and J is TRBJ2-1, with D possibly called TRBD1 or TRBD2 (6 bases each). The ends were cut back, 4 bases at V and 4 bases at J, with 17 bases in the middle. The germline V gene encodes CDR1 SGHAT and CDR2 FQNNGV. This CDR3 spans 16 amino acids. CDR3 nucleotide sequence: TGTGCCAGCAGCTCGACTTTGGGGGGCCCATACAATGAGCAGTTCTTC. Translated: CASSSTLGGPYNEQFF.

The chain links TRBV27 to TRBJ2-2, with 7 bases matching TRBD2. The CDR3 is 15 amino acids. Per the germline V gene, CDR1 is MNHEY and CDR2 is SMNVEV (reference sequence). The V and J ends lost 3 bases and 4 bases, in that order; junction bases with no gene match: 5. In DNA, the CDR3 is TGTGCCAGCAGTTTTGCGGGGAGGGTCACCGGGGAGCTGTTTTTT. Translating it yields CASSFAGRVTGELFF.

V is TRBV19 and J is TRBJ2-1; 9 bases are shared with TRBD2. The length of the CDR3 is 15 residues. Germline assignment: CDR1 LNHDA and CDR2 SQIVND (reference sequence). The trim removed 5 bases at V and 8 bases at J, leaving 10 bases unmatched. The CDR3 reads CASSLHSGSGDEQFF. In DNA, the CDR3 is TGTGCCAGTAGTCTTCATAGCGGGAGTGGGGATGAGCAGTTCTTC.

This chain uses TRBV29-1 with TRBJ1-2; TRBD1 matches at 8 bases. Germline trimming cut 6 bases from V and 4 bases from J; bases unmatched to any gene: 10. Germline CDR1 SQVTM, CDR2 ANQGSEA. The CDR3 consists of 14 residues. CDR3 residues: CSVDQGADSYGYTF. The CDR3 nucleotides read TGCAGCGTCGACCAGGGGGCGGATAGCTATGGCTACACCTTC.

The V and J genes are TRBV10-3 and TRBJ1-3; D uncertain. Germline V gene data show CDR1 as ENHRY and CDR2 as SYGVKD. V was cut by 4 bases and J by 0 bases, with 13 bases left in between. This CDR3 contains 16 residues. The CDR3: CAISATEGPSGNTIYF. Here the CDR3 DNA reads TGTGCCATCAGTGCCACCGAGGGCCCCTCTGGAAACACCATATATTTT.

The chain is built from TRBV6-5 and TRBJ2-3, with unresolved D. The length of the CDR3 is 11 residues. CDR1 is MNHEY, CDR2 SVGAGI, per germline. Trimming cost V 6 bases and J 5 bases, with 6 bases left between them. CDR3 protein: CASRFLDTQYF. The CDR3, as DNA: TGTGCCAGCAGGTTCTTAGATACGCAGTATTTT.

The gene calls are TRBV6-4 and TRBJ1-5; 8 bases are shared with TRBD1. J gave up 7 bases and V 6 bases, and 8 bases lay outside the gene matches. Germline V gene sequence: CDR1 MRHNA, CDR2 SNTAGT. The CDR3 length is 14 residues. The DNA of the CDR3 is TGTGCCAGCAGAGAAGCAGGGGGCGTACAGCCCCAGCATTTT. Translating it yields CASREAGGVQPQHF.

V and J are TRBV5-1 and TRBJ2-7, with 10 bases matching TRBD1. The germline V gene encodes CDR1 SGHRS and CDR2 YFSETQ. Trimming took 4 bases from V and 4 from J; bases not matched to a gene: 8. The CDR3 totals 15 residues. This chain's CDR3 is CASSRLTGGIYEQYF. CDR3 nucleotide sequence: TGCGCCAGCAGCCGCCTGACAGGGGGCATATACGAGCAGTACTTC.

This rearrangement joins TRBV7-9 to TRBJ2-5; D unclear. Germline V gene sequence: CDR1 SEHNR, CDR2 FQNEAQ (reference sequence). V gave up 7 bases and J gave up 5 bases, with 8 bases separating them. This CDR3 has 11 amino acids. The CDR3: CASTYLETQYF. The CDR3 DNA reads as TGTGCCAGCACCTACCTGGAGACCCAGTACTTC.

The chain uses TRBV5-4 and TRBJ2-2, with D uncertain. The CDR3 sequence is 15 residues long. Trimming stripped 1 base from V and 0 bases from J, with 7 bases between. Looked up from germline, CDR1 is SGHNT and CDR2 is YYREEE (reference sequence). The CDR3 DNA sequence: TGTGCCAGCAGCTTGTTACGGGCGAACACCGGGGAGCTGTTTTTT. Protein sequence: CASSLLRANTGELFF.

V usage is TRBV2 and J usage is TRBJ1-6, with 8 bases identical to TRBD1. CDR3 length equals 14 residues. CDR1 is SNHLY, CDR2 FYNNEI, per germline. Unmatched junction bases numbered 8, after V lost 8 bases and J lost 8 bases. DNA for the CDR3: TGTGCCAGCCGTAGGGACAGGCTAGATTCACCCCTCCACTTT. Protein product: CASRRDRLDSPLHF.

The chain is built from TRBV12-5 and TRBJ2-7, with 7 positions matching TRBD2. Germline V CDR1 and CDR2: LGHNT, FRNRAP. The CDR3 totals 17 residues. Germline trimming cut 0 bases from V and 6 bases from J; bases unmatched to any gene: 14. The CDR3 sequence is CASGLVAGARGSGEQYF. For the CDR3, the DNA is TGTGCTAGTGGTTTGGTGGCGGGAGCGCGTGGATCTGGCGAGCAGTACTTC.

This chain joins TRBV5-1 and TRBJ2-5, with D unresolved. Germline CDR1 SGHRS, CDR2 YFSETQ. This CDR3 spans 15 amino acids. Trimming stripped 0 bases from V and 5 bases from J, with 14 bases between. CDR3 nucleotides: TGCGCCAGCAGCTTGGTGGGCCCCGACTTGGAGACCCAGTACTTC. Encoded protein: CASSLVGPDLETQYF. Looking up the rest from reference TRBV5-1 and TRBJ2-5 gives the full variable domain: KAGVTQTPRYLIKTRGQQVTLSCSPISGHRSVSWYQQTPGQGLQFLFEYFSETQRNKGNFPGRFSGRQFSNSRSEMNVSTLELGDSALYLCASSLVGPDLETQYFGPGTRLLVL.

The chain joins TRBV10-2 to TRBJ1-1, with D tentatively TRBD1 (5 bases). Germline values: CDR1 WSHSY, CDR2 SAAADI. V dropped 1 base and J dropped 0 bases, with 12 bases sitting between them. CDR3 size: 16 residues. The CDR3 DNA follows: TGCGCCAGCAGTGAGTGGAGGACACCTATGAACACTGAAGCTTTCTTT. Translated, it gives CASSEWRTPMNTEAFF.

V gene TRBV2 combines with J gene TRBJ2-7; 9 nucleotides match TRBD1. The CDR3 length is 17 residues. From germline, CDR1 is SNHLY and CDR2 FYNNEI. V lost 6 bases and J lost 4; bases outside the gene matches: 16. CDR3 DNA sequence: TGTGCCAGCAGCGAACTAACCTCCCTTGGACAGGGGTACGAGCAGTACTTC. Its protein is CASSELTSLGQGYEQYF.

This sequence joins TRBV2 and TRBJ1-5; D is unclear. Per the germline V gene, CDR1 is SNHLY and CDR2 is FYNNEI. The CDR3 extends over 14 amino acids. V was pared by 6 bases and J by 2 bases, with 11 bases between. For the CDR3, the DNA is TGTGCCAGCAGAGGCCGCACAGGCAATCAGCCCCAGCATTTT. Its translation is CASRGRTGNQPQHF.

The V and J genes are TRBV18 and TRBJ1-3, with D hard to call. CDR3 size: 14 residues. V lost 3 bases to trimming and J lost 0 bases, with 6 bases between them. Germline lookup yields CDR1 KGHSH and CDR2 LQKENI. The CDR3 nucleotides are TGTGCCAGCTCACCGGCGCGCTCTGGAAACACCATATATTTT. Translation: CASSPARSGNTIYF.

The rearrangement uses TRBV6-1 and TRBJ2-3, with a tentative D call TRBD1 (6 bases). V was cut by 2 bases and J by 5 bases, with 11 bases left in between. The CDR3 runs 14 residues. Germline CDR1 is MNHNS and CDR2 is SASEGT. CDR3 bases: TGTGCCAGCAGTGAACAGGGGCCAAGAGATACGCAGTATTTT. Translation: CASSEQGPRDTQYF.

CDR3 protein: CASSEHSGLAGPSYNEQFF. In nucleotides, the CDR3 is TGCGCCAGCAGTGAACACTCGGGACTAGCGGGACCATCTTACAATGAGCAGTTCTTC. The J gene is TRBJ2-1, the V gene TRBV10-2; 13 nucleotides line up with TRBD2. J gave up 4 bases and V 3 bases, and 12 bases lay outside the gene matches. Germline V gives CDR1 WSHSY, CDR2 SAAADI. The CDR3 contains 19 residues.

V usage is TRBV23-1 and J usage is TRBJ1-2; 9 bases are a match to TRBD1. TRBV23-1 is classed as an ORF, of uncertain function. The CDR3 runs 15 residues. Trimming at V came to 6 bases and at J to 6 bases, leaving 11 bases not matched to a gene. Here the CDR3 reads CASSREQGAEDGYTF. CDR3 coding DNA: TGCGCCAGCAGCCGAGAACAGGGGGCAGAGGATGGCTACACCTTC.

The chain uses TRBV5-4 and TRBJ1-1, with D maybe TRBD1 (5 bases). The CDR3 runs to 12 residues. Germline V lookup: CDR1 SGHNT, CDR2 YYREEE (reference sequence). The V gene lost 5 bases and the J gene lost 5 bases, with 10 bases spanning the gap. CDR3 residues: CASRYGGTEAFF. CDR3 DNA sequence: TGTGCCAGCAGATACGGGGGGACTGAAGCTTTCTTT.

In its sample, this clone was seen once. The J gene is TRBJ2-3, the V gene TRBV10-3, with D uncertain. Germline-derived CDR1 and CDR2 are ENHRY and SYGVKD. The CDR3 is 12 residues long. With 0 bases removed from V and 6 bases from J, the gap between germline ends came to 4 bases. The CDR3 DNA reads as TGTGCCATCAGTGAGTCGGGGGATACGCAGTATTTT. Its protein product is CAISESGDTQYF.

The count of this clone is one. This chain joins TRBV4-1 and TRBJ2-7; D ambiguous. The germline CDR1 and CDR2 sequences are MGHRA and YSYEKL. The CDR3 length is 15 residues. Trimming took off 0 bases at V and 2 bases at J, with 11 bases between the two ends. Here the CDR3 reads CASSQDRGRAYEQYF. The CDR3 bases are TGCGCCAGCAGCCAAGACCGTGGCCGGGCCTACGAGCAGTACTTC.

The V and J genes are TRBV5-6 and TRBJ2-1; 8 nucleotides line up with TRBD2. J gave up 3 bases and V 4 bases, and 9 bases lay outside the gene matches. Germline assignment: CDR1 SGHDT and CDR2 YYEEEE. This CDR3 spans 16 amino acids. The CDR3 DNA is TGTGCCAGCAGCGTCCGGGTGCGGGAGGACTACAATGAGCAGTTCTTC. Amino acid sequence: CASSVRVREDYNEQFF.

This sequence joins TRBV6-5 and TRBJ2-1; D is perhaps TRBD2 (5 bases). Germline V lookup: CDR1 MNHEY, CDR2 SVGAGI. There are 15 residues in the CDR3. V dropped 0 bases and J dropped 9 bases, with 15 bases sitting between them. The CDR3 loop is CASSYSSPGNSEQFF. CDR3 nucleotide sequence: TGTGCCAGCAGTTACTCCTCCCCCGGGAACAGTGAGCAGTTCTTC.

CDR3 nucleotide sequence: TGTGCCAGTAGACTAAAGGGCGCTTCCTACGAGCAGTACTTC. It is translated as CASRLKGASYEQYF. The chain combines TRBV19 with TRBJ2-7; no definite D call. CDR3 length: 14 residues. Trimming took off 6 bases at V and 1 base at J, with 13 bases between the two ends. Germline V lookup: CDR1 LNHDA, CDR2 SQIVND (reference sequence).